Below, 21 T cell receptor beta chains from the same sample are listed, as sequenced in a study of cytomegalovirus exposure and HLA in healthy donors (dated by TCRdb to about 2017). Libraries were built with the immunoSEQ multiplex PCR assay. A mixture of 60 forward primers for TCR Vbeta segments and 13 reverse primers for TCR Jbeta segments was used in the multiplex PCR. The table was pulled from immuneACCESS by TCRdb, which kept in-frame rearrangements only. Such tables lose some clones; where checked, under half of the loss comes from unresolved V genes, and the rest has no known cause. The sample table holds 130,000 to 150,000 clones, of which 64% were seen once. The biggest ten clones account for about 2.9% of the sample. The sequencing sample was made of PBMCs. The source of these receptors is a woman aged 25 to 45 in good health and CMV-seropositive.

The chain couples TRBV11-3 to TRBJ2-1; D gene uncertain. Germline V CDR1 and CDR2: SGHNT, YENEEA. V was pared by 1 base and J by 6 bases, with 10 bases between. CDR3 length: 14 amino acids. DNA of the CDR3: TGTGCCAGCAGCTTAGTGAGGTCGAGCAATGAGCAGTTCTTC. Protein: CASSLVRSSNEQFF.

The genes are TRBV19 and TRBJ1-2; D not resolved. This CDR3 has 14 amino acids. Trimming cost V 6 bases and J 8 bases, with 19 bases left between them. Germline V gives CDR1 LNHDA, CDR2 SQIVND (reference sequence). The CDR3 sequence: CASRKETKTGGYTF. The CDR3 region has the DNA TGTGCCAGTAGGAAAGAGACTAAGACCGGAGGCTACACCTTC.

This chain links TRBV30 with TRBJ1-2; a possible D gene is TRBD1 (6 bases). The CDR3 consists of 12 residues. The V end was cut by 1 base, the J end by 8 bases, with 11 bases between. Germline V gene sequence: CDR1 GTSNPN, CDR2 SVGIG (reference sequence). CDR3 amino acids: CAWSGRGAGYTF. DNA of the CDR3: TGTGCCTGGAGTGGTCGGGGGGCCGGCTACACCTTC.

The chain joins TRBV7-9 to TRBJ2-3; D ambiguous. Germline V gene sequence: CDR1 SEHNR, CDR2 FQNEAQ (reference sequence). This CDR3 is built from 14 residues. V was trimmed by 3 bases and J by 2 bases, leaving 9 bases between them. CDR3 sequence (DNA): TGTGCCAGCAGCTTGGCCGGAGTCACAGATACGCAGTATTTT. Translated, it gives CASSLAGVTDTQYF.

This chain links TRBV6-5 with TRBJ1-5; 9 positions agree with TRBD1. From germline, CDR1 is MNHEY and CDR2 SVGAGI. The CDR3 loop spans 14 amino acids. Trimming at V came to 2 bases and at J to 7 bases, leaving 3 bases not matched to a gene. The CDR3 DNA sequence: TGTGCCAGCAGTTACCGGGACAGGGACCAGCCCCAGCATTTT. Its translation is CASSYRDRDQPQHF.

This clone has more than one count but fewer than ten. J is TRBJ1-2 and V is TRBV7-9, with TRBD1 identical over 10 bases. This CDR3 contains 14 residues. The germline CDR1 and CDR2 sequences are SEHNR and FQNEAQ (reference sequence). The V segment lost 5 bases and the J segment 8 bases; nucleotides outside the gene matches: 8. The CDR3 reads CASSPDRGLEGYTF. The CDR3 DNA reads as TGTGCCAGCAGCCCAGACAGGGGGCTCGAAGGCTACACCTTC.

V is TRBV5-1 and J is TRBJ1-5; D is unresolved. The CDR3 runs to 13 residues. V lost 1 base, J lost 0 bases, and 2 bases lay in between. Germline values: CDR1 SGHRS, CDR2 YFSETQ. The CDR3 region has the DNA TGCGCCAGCAGCTTGCTTAGCAATCAGCCCCAGCATTTT. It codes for CASSLLSNQPQHF.

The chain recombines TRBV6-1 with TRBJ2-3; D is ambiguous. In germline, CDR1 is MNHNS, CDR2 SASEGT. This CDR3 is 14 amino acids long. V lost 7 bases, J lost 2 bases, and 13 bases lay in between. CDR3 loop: CASTHGMYTDTQYF. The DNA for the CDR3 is TGTGCCAGCACGCACGGTATGTACACAGATACGCAGTATTTT.

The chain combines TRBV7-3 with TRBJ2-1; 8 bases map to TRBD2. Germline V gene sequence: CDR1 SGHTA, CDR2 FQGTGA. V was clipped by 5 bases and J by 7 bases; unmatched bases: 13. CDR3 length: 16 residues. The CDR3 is CASSLGGTRGANEQFF. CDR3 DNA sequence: TGTGCCAGCAGCCTGGGGGGGACTAGGGGCGCGAATGAGCAGTTCTTC.

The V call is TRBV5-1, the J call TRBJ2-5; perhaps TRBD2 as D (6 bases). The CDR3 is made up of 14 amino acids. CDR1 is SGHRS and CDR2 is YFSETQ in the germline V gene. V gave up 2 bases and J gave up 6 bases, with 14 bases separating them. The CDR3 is CASSFGGSSQTQYF. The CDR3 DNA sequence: TGCGCCAGCAGCTTTGGAGGGTCTAGCCAGACCCAGTACTTC.

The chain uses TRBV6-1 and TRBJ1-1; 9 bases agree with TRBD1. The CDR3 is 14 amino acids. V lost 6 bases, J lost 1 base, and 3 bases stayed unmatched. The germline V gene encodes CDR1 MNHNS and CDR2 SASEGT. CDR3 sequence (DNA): TGTGCCAGCAGGGGACAGGGCCGGAACACTGAAGCTTTCTTT. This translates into CASRGQGRNTEAFF.

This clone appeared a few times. CDR3 region: CASSLARDRGQAFF. In DNA, the CDR3 is TGTGCCAGCAGCTTAGCCCGGGACAGGGGGCAAGCTTTCTTT. The rearrangement links TRBV7-9 to TRBJ1-1, with 12 bases aligning to TRBD1. The CDR3 loop spans 14 amino acids. The germline V gene encodes CDR1 SEHNR and CDR2 FQNEAQ (reference sequence). V dropped 0 bases and J dropped 9; count of bases not matched to a gene: 2.

The CDR3 DNA is TGTGCCAGCAGGCGATTGAGATATAATTCACCCCTCCACTTT. Encoded protein: CASRRLRYNSPLHF. J is TRBJ1-6 and V is TRBV28; D is ambiguous. The germline CDR1 and CDR2 sequences are MDHEN and SYDVKM. CDR3 length: 14 amino acids. Between the trimmed V and J ends, which lost 6 bases and 4 bases, there was a span of 10 bases. Complete variable domain (other parts from reference TRBV28 and TRBJ1-6): DVKVTQSSRYLVKRTGEKVFLECVQDMDHENMFWYRQDPGLGLRLIYFSYDVKMKEKGDIPEGYSVSREKKERFSLILESASTNQTSMYLCASRRLRYNSPLHFGNGTRLTVT.

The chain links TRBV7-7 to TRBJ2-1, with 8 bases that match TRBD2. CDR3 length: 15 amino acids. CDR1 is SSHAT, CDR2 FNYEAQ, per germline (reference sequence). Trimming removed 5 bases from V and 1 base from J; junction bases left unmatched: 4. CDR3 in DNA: TGTGCCAGCAGCGAGAGCGGGAGTTCCTACAATGAGCAGTTCTTC. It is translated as CASSESGSSYNEQFF.

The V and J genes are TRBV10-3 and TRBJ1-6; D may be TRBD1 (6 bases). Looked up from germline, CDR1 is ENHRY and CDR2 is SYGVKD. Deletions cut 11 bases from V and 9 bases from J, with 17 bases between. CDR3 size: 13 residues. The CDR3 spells CAASGGLGSPLHF. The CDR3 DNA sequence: TGTGCCGCTAGCGGGGGCTTGGGTTCACCCCTCCACTTT.

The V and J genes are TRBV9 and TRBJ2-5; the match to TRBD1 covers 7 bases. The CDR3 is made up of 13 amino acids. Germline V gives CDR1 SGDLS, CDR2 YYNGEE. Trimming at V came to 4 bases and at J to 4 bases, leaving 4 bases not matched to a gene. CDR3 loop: CASSQWDRETQYF. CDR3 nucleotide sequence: TGTGCCAGCAGCCAGTGGGACAGAGAGACCCAGTACTTC.

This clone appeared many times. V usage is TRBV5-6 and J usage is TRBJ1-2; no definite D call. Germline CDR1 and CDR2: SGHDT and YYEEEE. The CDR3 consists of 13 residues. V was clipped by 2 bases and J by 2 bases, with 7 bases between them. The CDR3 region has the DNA TGTGCCAGCAGCTTCCGGGGAAACTATGGCTACACCTTC. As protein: CASSFRGNYGYTF. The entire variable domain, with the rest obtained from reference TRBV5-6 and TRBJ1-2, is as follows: DAGVTQSPTHLIKTRGQQVTLRCSPKSGHDTVSWYQQALGQGPQFIFQYYEEEERQRGNFPDRFSGHQFPNYSSELNVNALLLGDSALYLCASSFRGNYGYTFGSGTRLTVV.

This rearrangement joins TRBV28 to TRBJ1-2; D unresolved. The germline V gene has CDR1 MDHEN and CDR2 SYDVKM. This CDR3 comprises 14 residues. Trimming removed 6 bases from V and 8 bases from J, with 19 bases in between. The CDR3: CASSLRGEFPGYTF. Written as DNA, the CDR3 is TGTGCCAGCAGCCTCCGTGGGGAGTTTCCAGGCTACACCTTC.

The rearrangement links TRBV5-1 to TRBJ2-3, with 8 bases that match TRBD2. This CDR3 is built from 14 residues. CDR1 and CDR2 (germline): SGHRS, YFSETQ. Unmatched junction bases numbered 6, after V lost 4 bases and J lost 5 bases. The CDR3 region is CASSPGGARDTQYF. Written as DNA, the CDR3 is TGCGCCAGCAGCCCCGGGGGGGCTAGAGATACGCAGTATTTT. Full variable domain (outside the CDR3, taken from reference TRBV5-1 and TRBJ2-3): KAGVTQTPRYLIKTRGQQVTLSCSPISGHRSVSWYQQTPGQGLQFLFEYFSETQRNKGNFPGRFSGRQFSNSRSEMNVSTLELGDSALYLCASSPGGARDTQYFGPGTRLTVL.

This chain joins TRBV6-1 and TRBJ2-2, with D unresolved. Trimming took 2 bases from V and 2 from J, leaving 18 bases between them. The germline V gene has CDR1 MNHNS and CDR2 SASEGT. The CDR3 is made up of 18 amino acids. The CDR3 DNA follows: TGTGCCAGCAGTGAAACTGCCGGTACAGACACTAACACCGGGGAGCTGTTTTTT. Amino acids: CASSETAGTDTNTGELFF.

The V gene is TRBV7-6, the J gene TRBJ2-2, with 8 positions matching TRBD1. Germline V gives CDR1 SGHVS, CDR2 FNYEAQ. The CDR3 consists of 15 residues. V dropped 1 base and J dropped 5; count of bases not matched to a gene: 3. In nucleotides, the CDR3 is TGTGCCAGCAGCTTAGGACAGGGGAGAACCGGGGAGCTGTTTTTT. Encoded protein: CASSLGQGRTGELFF.